A selection of T cell receptor beta chains follows, all from one sample in a study of post-analysis software for immune sequencing data. MiXCR, run by TCRdb on the PCR reads, gives a single entry per CDR3 protein. The sample includes some 500,000 distinct CDR3 sequences, around 40% of them seen just once. The source material was blood. The receptors stem from a girl under 18 with multiple sclerosis. The CDR3 runs from the conserved cysteine through the conserved F or W. D genes are given only for firm matches. Some rows have no size entry. The others give once, few or many, or a class for an expanded clone.

j_call clone_size d_call v_call cdr3_aa cdr3_nt
TRBJ2-5 . TRBD2 TRBV20-1 CSAEPGTRDIYGETQYF TGCAGTGCTGAACCCGGGACTAGGGATATTTACGGGGAGACCCAGTACTTC
TRBJ2-3 few TRBD2 TRBV4-1 CASSRAGLAGGPADTQYF TGCGCCAGCAGCCGCGCGGGACTAGCGGGAGGGCCTGCAGATACGCAGTATTTT
TRBJ2-1 . TRBD2 TRBV12-3/TRBV12-4 CASRLAGGVGNEQFF TGTGCCAGCAGATTGGCGGGAGGGGTTGGCAATGAGCAGTTCTTC
TRBJ2-1 . TRBD2 TRBV24-1 CATSDSTSGSMFNEQFF TGTGCCACCAGTGATTCGACTAGCGGGAGTATGTTTAATGAGCAGTTCTTC
TRBJ2-7 many TRBD2 TRBV28 CASSSSGSAYEQYF TGCGCCAGCAGCTCTAGCGGGAGCGCCTACGAGCAGTACTTC
TRBJ2-1 few . TRBV29-1 CSVEEEGGGRGNEQFF TGCAGCGTTGAGGAGGAGGGAGGAGGCAGGGGCAATGAGCAGTTCTTC
TRBJ2-1 . TRBD2 TRBV6-5 CASRIRLAGYNEQFF TGTGCCAGCAGAATCAGACTAGCGGGATACAATGAGCAGTTCTTC
TRBJ1-5 once TRBD1 TRBV28 CASQGANQPQHF TGTGCCAGCCAGGGGGCGAATCAGCCCCAGCATTTT
TRBJ2-4 . TRBD1 TRBV20-1 CSARGTGVSEQYF TGCAGTGCTAGAGGGACAGGGGTATCGGAGCAGTACTTC
TRBJ2-1 few TRBD2 TRBV4-2 CASSQDSGRFSYNEQFF TGTGCCAGCAGCCAAGATAGCGGGAGATTCTCCTACAATGAGCAGTTCTTC
TRBJ2-3 . . TRBV20-1 CSQGLSSTDTQYF TGCAGCCAGGGGTTATCTAGCACAGATACGCAGTATTTT
TRBJ2-1 few TRBD2 TRBV4-1 CASSQGLAGGRPHNEQFF TGCGCCAGCAGCCAAGGCCTAGCGGGAGGTAGGCCCCACAATGAGCAGTTCTTC
TRBJ2-4 . TRBD1 TRBV29-1 CSVAGTGRDIQYF TGCAGCGTAGCCGGGACAGGGAGAGACATTCAGTACTTC
TRBJ2-1 . . TRBV6-1 CASLSDRARGDYNEQFF TGTGCCAGCCTCTCGGACAGGGCCCGGGGGGACTACAATGAGCAGTTCTTC
TRBJ1-5 . TRBD1 TRBV20-1 CSARIPDRDQPQHF TGCAGTGCTAGAATTCCGGACAGGGATCAGCCCCAGCATTTT
TRBJ2-5 . TRBD2 TRBV20-1 CSAREGLAGFQETRYF TGCAGTGCTAGAGAGGGACTAGCGGGTTTCCAAGAGACCCGGTACTTC
TRBJ2-1 . TRBD2 TRBV18 CASSPLAGGEQFF TGTGCCAGCTCCCCCCTAGCGGGAGGCGAGCAGTTCTTC
TRBJ2-5 . TRBD2 TRBV5-1 CASSLGIAGEETQYF TGCGCCAGCAGCTTGGGGATAGCGGGTGAAGAGACCCAGTACTTC
TRBJ2-5 . TRBD1 TRBV5-1 CASSIPQGTETQYF TGCGCCAGCAGCATACCACAGGGGACGGAGACCCAGTACTTC
TRBJ2-1 . . TRBV5-1 CASRVKITGPYNEQFF TGCGCCAGCAGGGTTAAAATCACAGGGCCGTACAATGAGCAGTTCTTC
TRBJ2-5 few . TRBV5-1 CASSPGSERETQYF TGCGCCAGCAGCCCCGGGAGTGAGAGGGAGACCCAGTACTTC
TRBJ2-5 . . TRBV9 CASSLEGDSETQYF TGTGCCAGCAGCCTTGAGGGGGACTCAGAGACCCAGTACTTC
TRBJ2-7 few . TRBV28 CASTGIWSYEQYF TGTGCCAGCACGGGGATTTGGAGCTACGAGCAGTACTTC
TRBJ2-3 few TRBD2 TRBV28 CASRTTSGRARRADTQYF TGTGCCAGCAGGACGACTAGCGGGAGGGCCAGGAGGGCAGATACGCAGTATTTT
TRBJ2-3 . . TRBV10-3 CAISESLTAADTQYF TGTGCCATCAGTGAGTCTTTGACTGCGGCCGATACGCAGTATTTT
TRBJ2-1 . TRBD2 TRBV4-2 CASSQDIVSSGLYNEQFF TGTGCCAGCAGCCAAGATATCGTATCTAGCGGGTTGTACAATGAGCAGTTCTTC
TRBJ2-3 . . TRBV7-2 CASSLMAEADTQYF TGTGCCAGCAGCTTAATGGCGGAGGCAGATACGCAGTATTTT
TRBJ2-1 few . TRBV20-1 CSAREGSGGDNEQFF TGCAGTGCTAGAGAGGGTAGCGGAGGAGACAATGAGCAGTTCTTC
TRBJ1-2 . . TRBV5-1 CASSPFFRNYGYTF TGCGCCAGCAGCCCTTTCTTTCGTAACTATGGCTACACCTTC
TRBJ1-5 . . TRBV28 CASSLSFGSQPQHF TGTGCCAGCAGTTTAAGTTTTGGAAGTCAGCCCCAGCATTTT